These 23 T cell receptor beta chains originate from one sample sequenced in a study of T cells in Graves' hyperthyroidism and ophthalmopathy. RNA transcripts yielded amplified TCR beta CDR3 regions. A set of HTBI primers served as the primers for a first-round RT-PCR of the TCR CDR3. Each CDR3 protein gets one entry after TCRdb re-called the multiplex PCR reads with MiXCR. The profile covers 300,000 to 400,000 distinct CDR3 sequences, with 13% appearing a single time and 9.2% taken by the ten largest. The sample comprised blood. All receptors come from a woman between 18 and 29 years old with Graves' hyperthyroidism.

This clonotype was observed at least ten times. This chain connects TRBV20-1 to TRBJ2-1; 8 nucleotides line up with TRBD1. Trimming removed 4 bases from V and 7 bases from J; junction bases left unmatched: 6. CDR1 DFQATT and CDR2 SNEGSKA come from the germline V gene (reference sequence). The CDR3 has 13 residues. In DNA, the CDR3 is TGCAGTGCTACAGGGGGCGCAACGAATGAGCAGTTCTTC. Translating it yields CSATGGATNEQFF.

This chain joins TRBV5-4 and TRBJ2-3; 10 bases align to TRBD2. V lost 9 bases and J lost 4; bases outside the gene matches: 14. CDR3 length: 16 residues. Germline CDR1 is SGHNT and CDR2 is YYREEE (reference sequence). CDR3 coding DNA: TGTGCCACGGTCGATGGGCTAGCGGGAGAGTCAGATACGCAGTATTTT. It codes for CATVDGLAGESDTQYF. Looking up the rest from reference TRBV5-4 and TRBJ2-3 gives the full variable domain: ETGVTQSPTHLIKTRGQQVTLRCSSQSGHNTVSWYQQALGQGPQFIFQYYREEENGRGNFPPRFSGLQFPNYSSELNVNALELDDSALYLCATVDGLAGESDTQYFGPGTRLTVL.

This clonotype appeared many times. This chain connects TRBV6-1 to TRBJ2-1; possible D gene TRBD1, 5 bases. CDR3 size: 12 residues. Trimming cost V 6 bases and J 2 bases, with 5 bases left between them. Germline CDR1 is MNHNS and CDR2 is SASEGT. The CDR3 coding sequence is TGTGCCAGCAGGGGGCCCTACAATGAGCAGTTCTTC. Amino acid sequence: CASRGPYNEQFF.

This clonotype turned up a few times. The rearrangement uses TRBV6-2 or TRBV6-3 and TRBJ1-2; D remains unclear. Germline CDR1 and CDR2: MNHEY and SVGEGT. The CDR3 runs to 12 residues. V lost 5 bases to trimming and J lost 4 bases, with 8 bases between them. The CDR3 spells CASSLWSYGYTF. In nucleotides, the CDR3 is TGTGCCAGCAGTCTCTGGTCCTATGGCTACACCTTC.

This clonotype was observed many times. The chain has TRBV28 and TRBJ1-2, with a possible D match to TRBD1 (5 bases). Trimming removed 4 bases from V and 8 bases from J, with 20 bases in between. Germline values: CDR1 MDHEN, CDR2 SYDVKM. This CDR3 spans 15 amino acids. This chain's CDR3 is CASSWPSAKGPGYTF. The CDR3 DNA follows: TGTGCCAGCAGTTGGCCGAGTGCAAAGGGGCCCGGCTACACCTTC.

A remark on this clonotype: It may be a read error: a sequence one base away is much more abundant. J is TRBJ1-1 and V is TRBV6-1; the D is unclear. Trimming took 8 bases from V and 4 from J, leaving 14 bases between them. This CDR3 has 13 residues. Germline V lookup: CDR1 MNHNS, CDR2 SASEGT. CDR3 in amino acids: CASSGRRGTEAFF. Written as DNA, the CDR3 is TGTGCCAGCTCGGGGAGGCGAGGCACTGAAGCTTTCTTT.

This clonotype has ten or more counts. The CDR3 DNA sequence: TGTGCCAGCTCACCACCCGGGACAGCGTATGGCTACACCTTC. It specifies CASSPPGTAYGYTF. The V and J genes are TRBV18 and TRBJ1-2; 7 nucleotides line up with TRBD1. The germline V gene encodes CDR1 KGHSH and CDR2 LQKENI. The CDR3 runs to 14 residues. J was trimmed by 5 bases and V by 0 bases; bases with no gene match: 3.

This clonotype was seen repeatedly, ten times or more. The chain recombines TRBV3-1 with TRBJ1-3; no clear D. Germline CDR1 LGHDT, CDR2 YNNKEL (reference sequence). Trimming took 3 bases from V and 2 from J, leaving 11 bases between them. CDR3 size: 15 residues. The CDR3 nucleotides read TGTGCCAGCAGCCATCTTTCAAGCCCTGGAAACACCATATATTTT. This encodes CASSHLSSPGNTIYF. Complete variable domain (other parts from reference TRBV3-1 and TRBJ1-3): DTAVSQTPKYLVTQMGNDKSIKCEQNLGHDTMYWYKQDSKKFLKIMFSYNNKELIINETVPNRFSPKSPDKAHLNLHINSLELGDSAVYFCASSHLSSPGNTIYFGEGSWLTVV.

This clonotype occurred many times. The chain uses TRBV12-3 or TRBV12-4 and TRBJ2-5; TRBD1 matches at 12 bases. V gave up 4 bases and J gave up 3 bases; unmatched junction bases: 3. The CDR3 runs 15 residues. CDR3 residues: CASSSGQGAKETQYF. CDR3 coding DNA: TGTGCCAGCAGTTCGGGACAGGGGGCGAAAGAGACCCAGTACTTC.

This clonotype has a count of ten or more. The gene calls are TRBV28 and TRBJ2-6, with D possibly TRBD1 on 6 matching bases. The CDR3 has 16 amino acids. Trimming took 6 bases from V and 4 from J, leaving 16 bases between them. Germline V gene sequence: CDR1 MDHEN, CDR2 SYDVKM. The CDR3 protein is CASRGTSEMGANVLTF. The CDR3 region has the DNA TGTGCCAGCAGGGGGACATCGGAAATGGGGGCCAACGTCCTGACTTTC.

This clonotype came up many times. The chain is built from TRBV11-3 and TRBJ2-7; 11 bases align to TRBD2. The ends lost 4 bases at V and 2 bases at J; junction bases unmatched: 4. Looked up from germline, CDR1 is SGHNT and CDR2 is YENEEA. The CDR3 has 15 residues. CDR3 nucleotide sequence: TGTGCCAGCAGCTGGGGACTAGCGGAACCCTACGAGCAGTACTTC. This gives the protein CASSWGLAEPYEQYF.

The rearrangement joins TRBV2 to TRBJ1-6; the D gene is possibly TRBD1 (5 bases). Trimming removed 9 bases from V and 5 bases from J, with 14 bases in between. The V gene's germline CDR1 is SNHLY and CDR2 FYNNEI. The CDR3 runs to 14 residues. CDR3 protein: CARRAGWDNSPLHF. DNA of the CDR3: TGTGCCAGGCGGGCAGGGTGGGATAATTCACCCCTCCACTTT.

This clonotype was recorded at least ten times. The chain is built from TRBV6-1 and TRBJ2-7; possibly TRBD1 for D (6 bases). The CDR3 covers 14 residues. V lost 3 bases and J lost 9, with 18 bases in between. Germline CDR1 MNHNS, CDR2 SASEGT. The CDR3 sequence is CASSDGTIRIWQYF. CDR3 sequence (DNA): TGTGCCAGCAGTGACGGGACAATACGAATTTGGCAGTACTTC.

This clonotype was recorded many times. CDR3 bases: TGCGCCAGCAGCTTGGAGAAGGGAACAGATACGCAGTATTTT. Translated, it gives CASSLEKGTDTQYF. This chain joins TRBV5-1 and TRBJ2-3; D not certain. The CDR3 is made up of 14 amino acids. V shed 0 bases and J shed 3 bases, with 8 bases lying between them. The germline CDR1 and CDR2 sequences are SGHRS and YFSETQ.

This clonotype was seen repeatedly, ten times or more. V is TRBV7-3 and J is TRBJ2-1; the match to TRBD2 covers 9 bases. This CDR3 has 15 amino acids. J was trimmed by 6 bases and V by 5 bases; bases with no gene match: 8. CDR1 is SGHTA, CDR2 FQGTGA, per germline. The CDR3 sequence: CASSTRGLAGNEQFF. The DNA of the CDR3 is TGTGCCAGCAGCACGCGGGGACTAGCCGGCAATGAGCAGTTCTTC.

The table lists this clonotype with many counts. The gene calls are TRBV6-1 and TRBJ1-2, with D perhaps matching TRBD1 (5 bases). Per germline, CDR1 MNHNS and CDR2 SASEGT. V lost 5 bases and J lost 2, with 18 bases in between. The CDR3 runs to 16 residues. The CDR3 sequence: CASSPLFDRKNYGYTF. The CDR3, as DNA: TGTGCCAGCAGTCCCCTATTCGACAGAAAGAACTATGGCTACACCTTC.

At least ten counts were recorded for this clonotype. The J gene is TRBJ1-2, the V gene TRBV12-3 or TRBV12-4; no clear D gene. The germline V and J ends were trimmed by 6 bases and 4 bases, with 9 bases remaining between them. CDR3 length: 12 amino acids. CDR3 coding DNA: TGTGCCAGCAGCCCGCGGGGCTATGGCTACACCTTC. It translates to CASSPRGYGYTF.

V gene TRBV19 combines with J gene TRBJ2-7, with 7 bases fitting TRBD1. The length of the CDR3 is 15 residues. With V trimmed by 4 bases and J by 3 bases, 9 bases remained unmatched. CDR1 and CDR2 from the germline V gene are LNHDA and SQIVND (reference sequence). The CDR3 coding sequence is TGTGCCAGTAGTAGAGGGGGACAGATGGACTACGAGCAGTACTTC. Its protein is CASSRGGQMDYEQYF.

The chain uses TRBV28 and TRBJ1-5, with D tentatively TRBD1 (5 bases). The germline V gene has CDR1 MDHEN and CDR2 SYDVKM. This CDR3 comprises 18 residues. Trimming stripped 3 bases from V and 1 base from J, with 19 bases between. CDR3 in DNA: TGTGCCAGCAGTTTCTTTGGGGGGGAGGGCGGCAGCAATCAGCCCCAGCATTTT. Protein product: CASSFFGGEGGSNQPQHF.

The sample holds many counts of this clonotype. The chain links TRBV2 to TRBJ2-2; D not resolved. The germline V and J ends were trimmed by 1 base and 0 bases, with 9 bases remaining between them. This CDR3 is 16 amino acids long. CDR1 SNHLY and CDR2 FYNNEI come from the germline V gene. This chain's CDR3 is CASSEGPDANTGELFF. The DNA for the CDR3 is TGTGCCAGCAGTGAAGGGCCAGACGCGAACACCGGGGAGCTGTTTTTT.

The chain joins TRBV2 to TRBJ2-5; D possibly uses TRBD1 or TRBD2 (5 bases each). CDR1 and CDR2 (germline): SNHLY, FYNNEI. The germline V and J ends were trimmed by 2 bases and 5 bases, with 9 bases remaining between them. The CDR3 loop spans 13 amino acids. The CDR3 protein is CASSEQGVETQYF. CDR3 DNA sequence: TGTGCCAGCAGTGAACAGGGAGTGGAGACCCAGTACTTC.

This clonotype appeared a few times. The chain combines TRBV7-8 with TRBJ1-6; D gene ambiguous. This CDR3 has 13 amino acids. CDR1 is SGHVS and CDR2 is FQNEAQ in the germline V gene. V gave up 7 bases and J gave up 10 bases, with 14 bases separating them. The CDR3 DNA sequence: TGTGCCAGCATAAGGGAGGGAACCTCACCCCTCCACTTT. Its translation: CASIREGTSPLHF.

This clonotype showed up many times. This chain uses TRBV28 with TRBJ2-3; 10 bases match TRBD1. CDR1 is MDHEN, CDR2 SYDVKM, per germline. CDR3 length: 18 amino acids. V gave up 7 bases and J gave up 1 base; unmatched junction bases: 14. CDR3 amino acids: CASTGQGVFLMGTDTQYF. CDR3 nucleotide sequence: TGTGCCAGCACAGGACAGGGGGTTTTTTTAATGGGCACAGATACGCAGTATTTT.